Shown below are 13 T cell receptor beta chains from a single sample sequenced in a study of cytomegalovirus exposure and HLA in healthy donors. The protocol was immunoSEQ multiplex PCR, while the TCRdb copy is restricted to in-frame clones and leaves out a portion. There are 200,000 to 250,000 clones in the sample; approximately 87% occur only once, and 2.6% lies in the top ten. The sample comprised PBMCs. The receptors derive from a young man in good health and CMV-seronegative.

The chain is built from TRBV9 and TRBJ1-1; no clear D gene. This CDR3 is built from 14 residues. Germline CDR1 and CDR2: SGDLS and YYNGEE. V gave up 0 bases and J gave up 2 bases, with 8 bases separating them. CDR3 protein: CASSVGGVNTEAFF. CDR3 DNA sequence: TGTGCCAGCAGCGTAGGCGGTGTTAACACTGAAGCTTTCTTT. Variable domain in full (rest from reference TRBV9 and TRBJ1-1): DSGVTQTPKHLITATGQRVTLRCSPRSGDLSVYWYQQSLDQGLQFLIQYYNGEERAKGNILERFSAQQFPDLHSELNLSSLELGDSALYFCASSVGGVNTEAFFGQGTRLTVV.

The chain carries TRBV29-1 and TRBJ2-7; the match to TRBD1 covers 9 bases. V lost 6 bases to trimming and J lost 3 bases; unmatched junction nucleotides: 12. Per germline, CDR1 SQVTM and CDR2 ANQGSEA. The CDR3 has 15 residues. CDR3 nucleotide sequence: TGCAGCGTCCACCACAGGACAGGGGAAGGCTACGAGCAGTACTTC. It yields the protein CSVHHRTGEGYEQYF.

The chain carries TRBV12-5 and TRBJ2-2, with D uncertain. The V gene lost 0 bases and the J gene lost 7 bases, with 6 bases spanning the gap. Germline CDR1 LGHNT, CDR2 FRNRAP. CDR3 size: 13 residues. The chain's CDR3 is CASGLVLGGELFF. The DNA for the CDR3 is TGTGCTAGTGGTTTGGTACTCGGCGGGGAGCTGTTTTTT.

This chain uses TRBV19 with TRBJ1-1; TRBD1 matches at 10 bases. CDR3 size: 13 residues. Germline V gives CDR1 LNHDA, CDR2 SQIVND (reference sequence). With V trimmed by 8 bases and J by 6 bases, 6 bases remained unmatched. The CDR3 here is CASRTGGRAEAFF. As DNA, the CDR3 is TGTGCCAGTCGGACAGGGGGACGGGCTGAAGCTTTCTTT.

This sequence joins TRBV7-2 and TRBJ2-1, with TRBD1 matching 9 bases. The trim removed 4 bases at V and 4 bases at J, leaving 5 bases unmatched. Germline values: CDR1 SGHTA, CDR2 FQGNSA. CDR3 length: 15 residues. The CDR3 here is CASSSGTGMYNEQFF. CDR3 sequence (DNA): TGTGCCAGCAGCTCCGGGACAGGGATGTACAATGAGCAGTTCTTC.

The chain is built from TRBV2 and TRBJ1-6; no clear D. CDR1 and CDR2 from the germline V gene are SNHLY and FYNNEI. The V gene lost 4 bases and the J gene lost 0 bases, with 10 bases spanning the gap. The CDR3 runs 16 residues. CDR3 residues: CASSVEGSSYNSPLHF. The CDR3 DNA sequence: TGTGCCAGCAGTGTTGAAGGGAGCTCCTATAATTCACCCCTCCACTTT.

V gene TRBV6-5 combines with J gene TRBJ2-7, with a tentative D call TRBD1 (5 bases). Trimming shortened V by 5 bases and J by 2 bases, and 13 bases separated the two germline ends. The CDR3 consists of 14 residues. Germline-derived CDR1 and CDR2 are MNHEY and SVGAGI. CDR3 residues: CASSHGPGPYEQYF. In DNA, the CDR3 is TGTGCCAGCAGTCACGGACCAGGGCCCTACGAGCAGTACTTC.

This chain links TRBV30 with TRBJ2-5; D is possibly TRBD2 (6 bases). The CDR3 contains 12 residues. Trimming pared 1 base from V and 5 bases from J, leaving 8 bases between. Germline-derived CDR1 and CDR2 are GTSNPN and SVGIG (reference sequence). CDR3 in DNA: TGTGCCTGGAGTGCAGGGAGGGAGACCCAGTACTTC. This gives the protein CAWSAGRETQYF.

This chain connects TRBV9 to TRBJ2-3; 9 positions agree with TRBD2. Trimming cost V 1 base and J 4 bases; bases outside gene matches: 7. From germline, CDR1 is SGDLS and CDR2 YYNGEE. The CDR3 is 16 residues long. In DNA form, the CDR3 reads TGTGCCAGCAGCGTATCGGCGGGAGGGCCCTCAGATACGCAGTATTTT. Its protein is CASSVSAGGPSDTQYF. Complete variable domain (other parts from reference TRBV9 and TRBJ2-3): DSGVTQTPKHLITATGQRVTLRCSPRSGDLSVYWYQQSLDQGLQFLIQYYNGEERAKGNILERFSAQQFPDLHSELNLSSLELGDSALYFCASSVSAGGPSDTQYFGPGTRLTVL.

This chain uses TRBV7-2 with TRBJ2-1; TRBD2 matches 8 bases. The junction had 6 bases not matched to a gene; V was cut back by 2 bases and J by 3 bases. This CDR3 has 16 residues. Looked up from germline, CDR1 is SGHTA and CDR2 is FQGNSA. CDR3: CASSLSRRGDYNEQFF. CDR3 DNA: TGTGCCAGCAGCTTAAGTCGGCGGGGGGACTACAATGAGCAGTTCTTC.

The gene calls are TRBV18 and TRBJ2-7; D is unresolved. The CDR3 loop spans 15 amino acids. Trimming left V 5 bases short and J 3 bases short, with 17 bases between. The germline V gene encodes CDR1 KGHSH and CDR2 LQKENI. Here the CDR3 reads CASSTIQRPSYEQYF. CDR3 DNA sequence: TGTGCCAGCTCAACGATCCAGCGACCGAGCTACGAGCAGTACTTC.

CDR3 bases: TGTGCCAGCAGGGGGGGAAGGGAGTTCGCCTACGAGCAGTACTTC. Translation: CASRGGREFAYEQYF. The rearrangement links TRBV28 to TRBJ2-7; possible D gene TRBD2, 6 bases. Trimming took 6 bases from V and 2 from J, leaving 17 bases between them. The CDR3 has 15 residues. The V gene's germline CDR1 is MDHEN and CDR2 SYDVKM.

CDR3 nucleotides: TGTGCCTGGACGCGACTAGCGGGAGCCCCCCAGTACTTC. This sequence encodes CAWTRLAGAPQYF. The chain joins TRBV30 to TRBJ2-5; 12 bases align to TRBD2. The CDR3 loop spans 13 amino acids. Per the germline V gene, CDR1 is GTSNPN and CDR2 is SVGIG (reference sequence). Trimming took 4 bases from V and 9 from J; bases not matched to a gene: 6.